The 16 T cell receptor beta chains given below trace back to one sample, sequenced in a study of vaccination effects on CD4 cells after COVID-19 (dated by TCRdb to between 2021 and 2024). After 10 to 11 days of culture, CD4+ T cells were isolated with the EasySep CD4+ T cell isolation kit. The library was prepared using the immunoSEQ multiplex PCR assay. Not all clones reach the TCRdb copy of this immuneACCESS table, which keeps in-frame sequences only. Checked studies attribute under half of the gap to unresolved V genes and leave the rest unexplained. In this sample the table shows fewer than 35,000 clones, 65% of which occur a single time. The ten largest clones capture approximately 9.9% of the sample. Their antigen targets remain unknown. The source material was CD4+ T cells from PBMCs cultured without peptide, sampled before COVID-19 vaccination. These receptor sequences come from a human donor who received a COVID-19 vaccine.

This clone was picked up one time. This chain connects TRBV5-1 to TRBJ2-6; 10 bases agree with TRBD1. This CDR3 is 16 amino acids long. Germline V gene sequence: CDR1 SGHRS, CDR2 YFSETQ. The V gene end was trimmed by 4 bases and the J gene end by 3 bases; junction bases not matched to a gene: 4. Here the CDR3 reads CASSKTGGYGANVLTF. In nucleotides, the CDR3 is TGCGCCAGCAGCAAGACAGGGGGCTATGGGGCCAACGTCCTGACTTTC. Filled out from reference TRBV5-1 and TRBJ2-6, the complete variable domain reads KAGVTQTPRYLIKTRGQQVTLSCSPISGHRSVSWYQQTPGQGLQFLFEYFSETQRNKGNFPGRFSGRQFSNSRSEMNVSTLELGDSALYLCASSKTGGYGANVLTFGAGSRLTVL.

J is TRBJ1-4 and V is TRBV5-1; no reliable D call. The CDR3 has 14 residues. Germline values: CDR1 SGHRS, CDR2 YFSETQ. The V end was cut by 0 bases, the J end by 7 bases, with 10 bases between. The CDR3 region has the DNA TGCGCCAGCAGCTTGGCAGGCATCCGTGAAAAACTGTTTTTT. Translated: CASSLAGIREKLFF.

CDR3 DNA: TGTGCCAGCAGGCAGGGGGCAGGCGGCTACACCTTC. Protein product: CASRQGAGGYTF. V gene TRBV6-5 combines with J gene TRBJ1-2, with 8 bases identical to TRBD1. Per germline, CDR1 MNHEY and CDR2 SVGAGI. The CDR3 consists of 12 residues. V lost 6 bases to trimming and J lost 8 bases; unmatched junction nucleotides: 5.

This chain connects TRBV7-6 to TRBJ2-5, with 7 positions matching TRBD1. V was clipped by 4 bases and J by 5 bases; unmatched bases: 19. Looked up from germline, CDR1 is SGHVS and CDR2 is FNYEAQ. There are 18 residues in the CDR3. The CDR3 bases are TGTGCCAGCAGCTCGCCATGGGGCAGGGGGTATTCCGCGGAGACCCAGTACTTC. Protein sequence: CASSSPWGRGYSAETQYF. The entire variable domain, with the rest obtained from reference TRBV7-6 and TRBJ2-5, is as follows: GAGVSQSPRYKVTKRGQDVALRCDPISGHVSLYWYRQALGQGPEFLTYFNYEAQQDKSGLPNDRFSAERPEGSISTLTIQRTEQRDSAMYRCASSSPWGRGYSAETQYFGPGTRLLVL.

This clone was detected a few times. The rearrangement links TRBV30 to TRBJ1-6; D might be TRBD1 (5 bases). The germline gives CDR1 GTSNPN, CDR2 SVGIG (reference sequence). Deletions cut 1 base from V and 8 bases from J, with 6 bases between. The CDR3 runs 12 residues. As DNA, the CDR3 is TGTGCCTGGAGTGGACAGTATTCACCCCTCCACTTT. Its translation: CAWSGQYSPLHF. The variable domain in full, completed from reference TRBV30 and TRBJ1-6, reads SQTIHQWPATLVQPVGSPLSLECTVEGTSNPNLYWYRQAAGRGLQLLFYSVGIGQISSEVPQNLSASRPQDRQFILSSKKLLLSDSGFYLCAWSGQYSPLHFGNGTRLTVT.

This clone was picked up a small number of times. V and J are TRBV13 and TRBJ2-3, with D tentatively TRBD1 or TRBD2 (6 bases each). This CDR3 region has 17 residues. Germline V gene data show CDR1 as PRHDT and CDR2 as FYEKMQ (reference sequence). V lost 7 bases and J lost 0, with 20 bases in between. The chain's CDR3 is CASTVVGGPASTDTQYF. CDR3 DNA: TGTGCCAGCACCGTAGTCGGGGGCCCGGCTAGCACAGATACGCAGTATTTT. The whole variable domain, filled in from reference TRBV13 and TRBJ2-3, reads AAGVIQSPRHLIKEKRETATLKCYPIPRHDTVYWYQQGPGQDPQFLISFYEKMQSDKGSIPDRFSAQQFSDYHSELNMSSLELGDSALYFCASTVVGGPASTDTQYFGPGTRLTVL.

The CDR3 spells CASGIDGPETQYF. Here the CDR3 DNA reads TGTGCCAGCGGGATTGACGGCCCGGAGACCCAGTACTTC. The V gene is TRBV2, the J gene TRBJ2-5; D call uncertain. V shed 8 bases and J shed 5 bases, with 15 bases lying between them. Per germline, CDR1 SNHLY and CDR2 FYNNEI. This CDR3 comprises 13 residues.

The rearrangement joins TRBV10-3 to TRBJ2-3; 8 bases are a match to TRBD2. Germline V lookup: CDR1 ENHRY, CDR2 SYGVKD. The CDR3 sequence is 12 residues long. After removal of 9 bases from V and 1 base from J, the junction contained 0 bases not matched to a gene. The CDR3 sequence: CAIAGGTDTQYF. DNA of the CDR3: TGTGCCATAGCGGGGGGCACAGATACGCAGTATTTT.

The chain combines TRBV18 with TRBJ1-5; D gene ambiguous. The CDR3 extends over 17 amino acids. V shed 3 bases and J shed 0 bases, with 15 bases lying between them. Germline CDR1 KGHSH, CDR2 LQKENI. CDR3 in amino acids: CASSPVLLDTSNQPQHF. As DNA, the CDR3 is TGTGCCAGCTCACCGGTACTCCTGGATACTAGCAATCAGCCCCAGCATTTT.

The table lists this clone with a few counts. The genes are TRBV30 and TRBJ1-2; D call uncertain. The V gene lost 2 bases and the J gene lost 0 bases, with 4 bases spanning the gap. The germline CDR1 and CDR2 sequences are GTSNPN and SVGIG (reference sequence). This CDR3 spans 12 amino acids. CDR3 amino acids: CAWSLANYGYTF. The CDR3, as DNA: TGTGCCTGGAGTCTGGCTAACTATGGCTACACCTTC.

CDR3 loop: CASGFGRTNTEAFF. CDR3 bases: TGTGCTAGTGGTTTCGGACGGACGAACACTGAAGCTTTCTTT. V usage is TRBV12-5 and J usage is TRBJ1-1; D uncertain. Deletions cut 3 bases from V and 1 base from J, with 9 bases between. The CDR3 totals 14 residues. CDR1 and CDR2 from the germline V gene are LGHNT and FRNRAP.

This chain joins TRBV3-1 (or the pseudogene TRBV3-2) and TRBJ1-1; D call uncertain. In germline, CDR1 is LGHDT, CDR2 YNNKEL (reference sequence). Trimming shortened V by 1 base and J by 4 bases, and 16 bases separated the two germline ends. The CDR3 is 16 amino acids. CDR3 DNA sequence: TGTGCCAGCAGCCAAGGGGGTGGAGCCCTGAGCACTGAAGCTTTCTTT. It codes for CASSQGGGALSTEAFF.

The chain employs TRBV25-1 and TRBJ2-2, with TRBD1 as a possible D gene (5 bases). Germline lookup yields CDR1 MGHDK and CDR2 SYGVNS. The ends were cut back, 2 bases at V and 3 bases at J, with 10 bases in the middle. The CDR3 runs to 15 residues. As DNA, the CDR3 is TGTGCCAGCAGTGAAATTGGCAGGGACACCGGGGAGCTGTTTTTT. It codes for CASSEIGRDTGELFF.

This clone was counted between two and nine times. V and J are TRBV4-1 and TRBJ2-2; either TRBD1 or TRBD2 may supply D (6 bases each). V was clipped by 9 bases and J by 2 bases, with 16 bases between them. In germline, CDR1 is MGHRA, CDR2 YSYEKL. This CDR3 region has 15 residues. CDR3 DNA: TGCGCCAGTGGGGGGCGGGGCACCAACACCGGGGAGCTGTTTTTT. Protein: CASGGRGTNTGELFF.

This chain connects TRBV19 to TRBJ2-3; possible D gene TRBD2, 7 bases. This CDR3 has 15 residues. With 8 bases removed from V and 7 bases from J, the gap between germline ends came to 22 bases. Germline loops: CDR1 LNHDA, CDR2 SQIVND (reference sequence). CDR3 region: CASDQGGGLTHTQYF. For the CDR3, the DNA is TGTGCCAGTGACCAAGGGGGGGGGCTGACTCATACGCAGTATTTT.

The chain joins TRBV7-2 to TRBJ2-3; 8 bases align to TRBD2. The germline CDR1 and CDR2 sequences are SGHTA and FQGNSA. Trimming cost V 3 bases and J 6 bases; bases outside gene matches: 5. This CDR3 comprises 14 residues. The CDR3 region has the DNA TGTGCCAGCAGCTTTTTAGCGGGGAGGGATACGCAGTATTTT. Protein: CASSFLAGRDTQYF.